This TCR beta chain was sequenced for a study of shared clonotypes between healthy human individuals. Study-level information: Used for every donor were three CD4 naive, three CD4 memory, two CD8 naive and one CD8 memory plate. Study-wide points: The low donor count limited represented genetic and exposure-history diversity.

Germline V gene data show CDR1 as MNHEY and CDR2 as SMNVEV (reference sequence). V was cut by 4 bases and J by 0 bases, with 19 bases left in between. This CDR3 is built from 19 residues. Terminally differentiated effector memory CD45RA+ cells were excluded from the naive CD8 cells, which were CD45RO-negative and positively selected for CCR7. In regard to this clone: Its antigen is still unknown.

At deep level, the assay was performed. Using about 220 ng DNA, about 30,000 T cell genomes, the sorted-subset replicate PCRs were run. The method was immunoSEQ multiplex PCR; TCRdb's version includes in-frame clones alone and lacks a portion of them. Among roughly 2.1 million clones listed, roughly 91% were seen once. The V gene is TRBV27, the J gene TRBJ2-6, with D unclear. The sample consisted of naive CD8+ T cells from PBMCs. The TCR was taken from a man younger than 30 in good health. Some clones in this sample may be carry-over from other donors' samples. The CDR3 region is CASSSTPKGLVSGANVLTF. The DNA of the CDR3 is TGTGCCAGCAGTTCCACCCCTAAGGGCCTGGTCTCTGGGGCCAACGTCCTGACTTTC. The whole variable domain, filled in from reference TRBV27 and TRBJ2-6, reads EAQVTQNPRYLITVTGKKLTVTCSQNMNHEYMSWYRQDPGLGLRQIYYSMNVEVTDKGDVPEGYKVSRKEKRNFPLILESPSPNQTSLYFCASSSTPKGLVSGANVLTFGAGSRLTVL.